What follows are 18 T cell receptor beta chains derived from one specimen sequenced in a study of vaccination and CD4 T cells after COVID-19. Cultured CD4+ T cell DNA was sequenced using the Oncomine TCR Beta short-read assay. TCRdb processed the PCR reads anew with MiXCR; each CDR3 protein has one entry. Of some 13,000 distinct CDR3 sequences in the sample, roughly 60% were seen once. Treatment: approximately nine-day PBMC culture with coronavirus spike peptide pools or control peptides (ViraFEST assay). These TCRs' antigens remain unknown. Sequencing used CD4+ T cells from blood, cultured in vitro, obtained before SARS-CoV-2 vaccination. The receptors shown here come from a human donor who had recovered from COVID-19.

The CDR3 spells CASSQGDRAGYEQYF. DNA for the CDR3: TGCGCCAGCAGCCAAGGCGACAGGGCCGGGTACGAGCAGTACTTC. The V and J genes are TRBV4-1 and TRBJ2-7, with 7 bases fitting TRBD1. This CDR3 is 15 amino acids long. Germline values: CDR1 MGHRA, CDR2 YSYEKL. V lost 1 base and J lost 4; bases outside the gene matches: 7.

This chain connects TRBV28 to TRBJ1-5; D may be TRBD1 (5 bases). Per germline, CDR1 MDHEN and CDR2 SYDVKM. Trimming left V 5 bases short and J 5 bases short, with 13 bases between. The CDR3 extends over 14 amino acids. CDR3 nucleotide sequence: TGTGCCAGCAGTCGTACCAGGGTTGATCAGCCCCAGCATTTT. This codes for CASSRTRVDQPQHF.

V is TRBV18 and J is TRBJ1-2; D gene unclear. V dropped 6 bases and J dropped 7 bases, with 15 bases sitting between them. The V gene's germline CDR1 is KGHSH and CDR2 LQKENI. CDR3 size: 13 residues. CDR3 in amino acids: CASSPGPRTGYTF. Written as DNA, the CDR3 is TGTGCCAGCTCCCCCGGGCCCCGGACTGGCTACACCTTC.

The J gene is TRBJ1-2, the V gene TRBV30; D gene ambiguous. Germline values: CDR1 GTSNPN, CDR2 SVGIG (reference sequence). This CDR3 contains 13 residues. V was clipped by 2 bases and J by 6 bases, with 13 bases between them. The CDR3 sequence: CAWSLMAADGYTF. CDR3 nucleotides: TGTGCCTGGAGTCTCATGGCGGCGGATGGCTACACCTTC.

In its sample, this clonotype ranks as medium-sized. The genes are TRBV5-6 and TRBJ1-5; D gene unclear. CDR3 length: 15 residues. Germline CDR1 and CDR2: SGHDT and YYEEEE. The germline V and J ends were trimmed by 4 bases and 4 bases, with 15 bases remaining between them. CDR3 loop: CASSELRGGNQPQHF. The DNA for the CDR3 is TGTGCCAGCAGCGAGCTCCGAGGAGGAAATCAGCCCCAGCATTTT.

J is TRBJ1-1 and V is TRBV20-1, with D possibly TRBD1 on 5 matching bases. The germline gives CDR1 DFQATT, CDR2 SNEGSKA (reference sequence). The CDR3 has 12 amino acids. The CDR3 is CRPGRGDGEAFF. CDR3 in DNA: TGCAGACCCGGGCGGGGCGATGGGGAAGCTTTCTTT.

The genes are TRBV7-6 and TRBJ2-1, with D possibly matching TRBD2 (6 bases). Deletions cut 1 base from V and 5 bases from J, with 18 bases between. Germline CDR1 and CDR2: SGHVS and FNYEAQ. The CDR3 is made up of 17 amino acids. The CDR3 DNA sequence: TGTGCCAGCAGCTTAGTGTCGGGACTCGGTGGGCACAATGAGCAGTTCTTC. It codes for CASSLVSGLGGHNEQFF.

The chain has TRBV12-3 or TRBV12-4 and TRBJ2-7, with TRBD1 identical over 9 bases. The CDR3 extends over 14 amino acids. V was pared by 4 bases and J by 2 bases, with 3 bases of the junction left unmatched. The chain's CDR3 is CASSSTGGAYEQYF. The CDR3 DNA follows: TGTGCCAGCAGTTCGACAGGGGGGGCCTACGAGCAGTACTTC.

V and J are TRBV28 and TRBJ2-2, with 7 bases lining up with TRBD1. Germline CDR1 reads MDHEN; CDR2 reads SYDVKM. The CDR3 consists of 15 residues. V dropped 6 bases and J dropped 0; count of bases not matched to a gene: 4. CDR3 in amino acids: CASSVTGSNTGELFF. The DNA of the CDR3 is TGTGCCAGCAGCGTGACAGGGTCGAACACCGGGGAGCTGTTTTTT.

This chain uses TRBV7-2 with TRBJ2-3; 7 nucleotides agree with TRBD1. With V trimmed by 0 bases and J by 3 bases, 6 bases remained unmatched. The germline CDR1 and CDR2 sequences are SGHTA and FQGNSA. The length of the CDR3 is 16 residues. As DNA, the CDR3 is TGTGCCAGCAGCTTAGCGAGGACAGGTAGTACAGATACGCAGTATTTT. Translating it yields CASSLARTGSTDTQYF.

This sequence joins TRBV27 and TRBJ1-1; TRBD1 might be the D (6 bases). The CDR3 has 13 residues. Trimming removed 0 bases from V and 9 bases from J, with 11 bases in between. Per the germline V gene, CDR1 is MNHEY and CDR2 is SMNVEV (reference sequence). CDR3: CASSLSIRGKAFF. The CDR3 nucleotides are TGTGCCAGCAGTTTATCGATCAGGGGCAAAGCTTTCTTT.

This rearrangement joins TRBV7-2 to TRBJ1-1; TRBD1 might be the D (5 bases). The CDR3 is 14 amino acids. Germline CDR1 and CDR2: SGHTA and FQGNSA. V lost 4 bases to trimming and J lost 6 bases, with 15 bases between them. The CDR3 DNA reads TGTGCCAGCAGCTCCCGATGGACGGGGGCTGAAGCTTTCTTT. Residues: CASSSRWTGAEAFF.

The rearrangement links TRBV19 to TRBJ2-3; 8 nucleotides line up with TRBD2. Germline CDR1 is LNHDA and CDR2 is SQIVND (reference sequence). The CDR3 is made up of 15 amino acids. V trimming: 4 bases; J trimming: 1 base; junction bases outside the gene matches: 4. The CDR3 reads CASSNSGIRTDTQYF. The CDR3 region has the DNA TGTGCCAGTAGTAATAGCGGGATTCGCACAGATACGCAGTATTTT.

The chain couples TRBV27 to TRBJ2-7; possibly TRBD2 for D (6 bases). This CDR3 has 19 amino acids. Germline lookup yields CDR1 MNHEY and CDR2 SMNVEV (reference sequence). The V and J ends lost 2 bases and 6 bases respectively, with 29 bases between them. The CDR3 region is CASSLPVQMAPGRRGEQYF. The CDR3 nucleotides are TGTGCCAGCAGTTTACCAGTGCAGATGGCTCCGGGACGGAGGGGCGAGCAGTACTTC.

The J gene is TRBJ1-2, the V gene TRBV10-1, with D perhaps matching TRBD1 (5 bases). Germline loops: CDR1 WNHNN, CDR2 SYGVQD (reference sequence). The CDR3 has 12 residues. Trimming shortened V by 8 bases and J by 3 bases, and 10 bases separated the two germline ends. The CDR3 DNA reads as TGCGCCAGCGCAGGACATCACTATGGCTACACCTTC. Residues: CASAGHHYGYTF.

The genes are TRBV19 and TRBJ1-2; D remains ambiguous. The V gene lost 3 bases and the J gene lost 0 bases, with 8 bases spanning the gap. CDR3 length: 14 amino acids. CDR1 is LNHDA, CDR2 SQIVND, per germline (reference sequence). DNA of the CDR3: TGTGCCAGTAGTATCGGGTCAACTAACTATGGCTACACCTTC. Translated: CASSIGSTNYGYTF. Looking up the rest from reference TRBV19 and TRBJ1-2 gives the full variable domain: DGGITQSPKYLFRKEGQNVTLSCEQNLNHDAMYWYRQDPGQGLRLIYYSQIVNDFQKGDIAEGYSVSREKKESFPLTVTSAQKNPTAFYLCASSIGSTNYGYTFGSGTRLTVV.

This clonotype came up a few times. The V call is TRBV14, the J call TRBJ1-2; D ambiguous. CDR3 length: 13 amino acids. Germline V gives CDR1 SGHDN, CDR2 FVKESK. V lost 4 bases, J lost 8 bases, and 14 bases lay in between. The CDR3: CASSRLEKEGYTF. DNA of the CDR3: TGTGCCAGCAGCCGCCTTGAAAAAGAGGGCTACACCTTC.

The chain carries TRBV19 and TRBJ1-1; possibly TRBD1 for D (6 bases). CDR1 is LNHDA and CDR2 is SQIVND in the germline V gene (reference sequence). V was trimmed by 5 bases and J by 0 bases, leaving 10 bases between them. CDR3 length equals 14 residues. CDR3: CASSPTGMNTEAFF. The CDR3, as DNA: TGTGCCAGTAGTCCCACAGGGATGAACACTGAAGCTTTCTTT.